The clone carrying this TCR beta chain has only one observation. Its antigen is not known. CDR3 and TCR beta VDJ profiling relied on genomic DNA as the template. TCRdb recomputed calls from the reads with MiXCR, one row per CDR3 protein. Counted here are approximately 300,000 distinct CDR3 sequences, about 50% occurring once; the ten biggest clones make up 1% to 1.5%. The source of the sample is a study of CD8+CD57+ T cells in acquired aplastic anemia. Whole-study context: The sorted CD4+ and CD8+ cells yielded an average approximately 3.3 ug of DNA. General study results and limits: Simpson's diversity of CD8+ cells was not significantly different in patients compared with controls. Roughly 27 shared CD8+ CDR3s appeared highly expressed within patients' immunodominant clones.

It was patients with CD8+CD57+ cell expansion by flow cytometry who were chosen for sequencing. Sequences were obtained from sorted CD4+, CD8+, or CD8+CD57+ T cells (not recorded which) from PBMCs. This TCR was sampled from a human donor with aplastic anemia.

In DNA, the CDR3 is TGCAGCGTTGAAGATCAACACAGGGGATACGAGCAGTACTTC. Translated, it gives CSVEDQHRGYEQYF. The chain links TRBV29-1 to TRBJ2-7, with 7 bases fitting TRBD1. V was pared by 0 bases and J by 4 bases, with 6 bases of the junction left unmatched. CDR3 length: 14 residues. Germline V CDR1 and CDR2: SQVTM, ANQGSEA.